This TCR beta chain was observed in a study of shared clonotypes between healthy human individuals. Notes on the study in general: When compared with the clonotypes that were shared by all four sorted-subset donors, the non-shared clonotypes turned out to have lower generation probabilities.

Note on this clone: Its antigen is still unknown.

In the sorted-subset replicate PCRs, 150 to 200 ng DNA, 25,000 to 30,000 T cell genomes, was used. As originally analysed: Junction-only immunoSEQ data arrived without quality scores, meaning filtering differed. Produced via immunoSEQ multiplex PCR; TCRdb's table is partial and in-frame only. V, J and clone size reflect that table, while D and trimming were determined from the DNA. Among 2 million to 2.5 million clones, around 90% were seen once, and the ten largest hold 0.37%. The CDR3 consists of 15 residues. CDR1 is SGHTA and CDR2 is FQGNSA in the germline V gene. Between the trimmed V and J ends, which lost 1 base and 3 bases, there was a span of 13 bases.

Sequenced input: naive CD4+ T cells from PBMCs. The sample's subset: CD45RA+ positively selected. This receptor was obtained from a man aged 18 to 35 in good health. Some clones in this sample may be carry-over from other donors' samples. V gene TRBV7-2 combines with J gene TRBJ2-7; maybe TRBD2 (6 bases). In nucleotides, the CDR3 is TGTGCCAGCAGCTTAGGGTCGGGAGTGGTCTACGAGCAGTACTTC. This encodes CASSLGSGVVYEQYF.